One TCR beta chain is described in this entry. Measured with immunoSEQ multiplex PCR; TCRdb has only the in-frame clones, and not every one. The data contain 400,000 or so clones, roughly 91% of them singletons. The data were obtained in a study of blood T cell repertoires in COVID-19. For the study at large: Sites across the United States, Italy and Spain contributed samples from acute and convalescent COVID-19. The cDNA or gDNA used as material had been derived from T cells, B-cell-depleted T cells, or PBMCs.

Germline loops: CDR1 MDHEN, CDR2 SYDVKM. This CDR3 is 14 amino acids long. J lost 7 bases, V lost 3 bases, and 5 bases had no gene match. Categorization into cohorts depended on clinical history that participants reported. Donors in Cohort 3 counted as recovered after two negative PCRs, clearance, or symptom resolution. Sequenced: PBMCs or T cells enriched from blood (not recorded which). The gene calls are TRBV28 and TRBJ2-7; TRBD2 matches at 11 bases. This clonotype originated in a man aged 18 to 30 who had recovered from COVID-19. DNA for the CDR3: TGTGCCAGCAGTTTCCGACTAGCGGGGAGGGAGCAGTACTTC. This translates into CASSFRLAGREQYF. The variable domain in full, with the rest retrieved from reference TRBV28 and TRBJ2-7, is DVKVTQSSRYLVKRTGEKVFLECVQDMDHENMFWYRQDPGLGLRLIYFSYDVKMKEKGDIPEGYSVSREKKERFSLILESASTNQTSMYLCASSFRLAGREQYFGPGTRLTVT.